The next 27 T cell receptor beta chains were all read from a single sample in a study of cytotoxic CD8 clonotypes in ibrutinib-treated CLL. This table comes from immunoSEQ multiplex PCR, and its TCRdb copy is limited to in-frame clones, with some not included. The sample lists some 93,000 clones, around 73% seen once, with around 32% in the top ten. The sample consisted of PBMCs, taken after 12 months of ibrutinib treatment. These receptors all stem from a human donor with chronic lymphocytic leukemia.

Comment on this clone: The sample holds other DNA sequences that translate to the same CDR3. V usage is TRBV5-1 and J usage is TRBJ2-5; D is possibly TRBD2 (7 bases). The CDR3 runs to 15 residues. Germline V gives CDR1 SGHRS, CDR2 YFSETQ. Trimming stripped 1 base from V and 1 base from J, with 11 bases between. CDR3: CASSLSGGTQETQYF. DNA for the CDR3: TGCGCCAGCAGCTTGTCGGGGGGCACCCAAGAGACCCAGTACTTC.

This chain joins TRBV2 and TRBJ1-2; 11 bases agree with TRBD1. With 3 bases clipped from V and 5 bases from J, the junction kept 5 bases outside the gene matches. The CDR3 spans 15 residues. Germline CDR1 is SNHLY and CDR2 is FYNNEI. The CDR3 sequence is CASSEGTGGHYGYTF. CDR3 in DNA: TGTGCCAGCAGTGAGGGGACAGGGGGTCATTATGGCTACACCTTC. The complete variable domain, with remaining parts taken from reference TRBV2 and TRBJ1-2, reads EPEVTQTPSHQVTQMGQEVILRCVPISNHLYFYWYRQILGQKVEFLVSFYNNEISEKSEIFDDQFSVERPDGSNFTLKIRSTKLEDSAMYFCASSEGTGGHYGYTFGSGTRLTVV.

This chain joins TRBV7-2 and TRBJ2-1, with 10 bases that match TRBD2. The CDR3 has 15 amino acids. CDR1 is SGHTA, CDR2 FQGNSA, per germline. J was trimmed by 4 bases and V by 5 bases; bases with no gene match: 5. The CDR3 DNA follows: TGTGCCAGCAGCACCAGCGGGGGGGATTACAATGAGCAGTTCTTC. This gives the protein CASSTSGGDYNEQFF.

The CDR3 region has the DNA TGCAGCGTTGAAGATCTCTATGGGTTACAAGAGACCCAGTACTTC. Translated, it gives CSVEDLYGLQETQYF. This rearrangement joins TRBV29-1 to TRBJ2-5; D call uncertain. CDR3 length equals 15 residues. Per the germline V gene, CDR1 is SQVTM and CDR2 is ANQGSEA. With 0 bases removed from V and 2 bases from J, the gap between germline ends came to 13 bases. Variable domain in full (rest from reference TRBV29-1 and TRBJ2-5): SAVISQKPSRDICQRGTSLTIQCQVDSQVTMMFWYRQQPGQSLTLIATANQGSEATYESGFVIDKFPISRPNLTFSTLTVSNMSPEDSSIYLCSVEDLYGLQETQYFGPGTRLLVL.

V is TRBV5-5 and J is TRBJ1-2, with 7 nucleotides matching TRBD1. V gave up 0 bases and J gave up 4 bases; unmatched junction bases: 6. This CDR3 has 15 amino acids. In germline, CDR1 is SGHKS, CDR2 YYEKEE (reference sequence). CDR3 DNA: TGTGCCAGCAGCTTGGGCCTAACAGGGGCCTATGGCTACACCTTC. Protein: CASSLGLTGAYGYTF.

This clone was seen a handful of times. In nucleotides, the CDR3 is TGTGCCAGCAGCGGAGGACGGAACACTGAAGCTTTCTTT. Translated, it gives CASSGGRNTEAFF. This chain joins TRBV9 and TRBJ1-1, with D uncertain. The CDR3 contains 13 residues. CDR1 is SGDLS and CDR2 is YYNGEE in the germline V gene. Trimming cost V 3 bases and J 1 base, with 7 bases left between them.

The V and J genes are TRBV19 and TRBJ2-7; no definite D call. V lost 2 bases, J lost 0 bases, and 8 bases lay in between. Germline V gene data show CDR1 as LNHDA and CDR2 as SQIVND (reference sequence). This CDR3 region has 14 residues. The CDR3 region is CASSIRPGSYEQYF. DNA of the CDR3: TGTGCCAGTAGTATAAGGCCAGGCTCCTACGAGCAGTACTTC.

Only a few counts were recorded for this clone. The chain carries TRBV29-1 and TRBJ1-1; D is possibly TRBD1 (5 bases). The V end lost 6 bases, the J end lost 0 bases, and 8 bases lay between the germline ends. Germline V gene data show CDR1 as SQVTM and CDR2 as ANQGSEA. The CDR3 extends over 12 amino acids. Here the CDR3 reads CSVRTLNTEAFF. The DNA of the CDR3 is TGCAGCGTACGGACACTGAACACTGAAGCTTTCTTT.

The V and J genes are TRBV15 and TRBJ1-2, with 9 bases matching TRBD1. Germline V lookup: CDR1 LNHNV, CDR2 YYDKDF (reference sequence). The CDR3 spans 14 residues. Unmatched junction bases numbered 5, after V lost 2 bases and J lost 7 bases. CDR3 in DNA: TGTGCCACCAGCAGAAAAAGACAGGGGGTTGGCTACACCTTC. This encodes CATSRKRQGVGYTF.

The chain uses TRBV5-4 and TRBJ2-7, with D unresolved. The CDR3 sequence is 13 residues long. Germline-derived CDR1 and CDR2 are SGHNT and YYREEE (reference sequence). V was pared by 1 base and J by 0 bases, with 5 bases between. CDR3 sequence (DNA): TGTGCCAGCAGCTTGCCTCGCTCCTACGAGCAGTACTTC. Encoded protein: CASSLPRSYEQYF.

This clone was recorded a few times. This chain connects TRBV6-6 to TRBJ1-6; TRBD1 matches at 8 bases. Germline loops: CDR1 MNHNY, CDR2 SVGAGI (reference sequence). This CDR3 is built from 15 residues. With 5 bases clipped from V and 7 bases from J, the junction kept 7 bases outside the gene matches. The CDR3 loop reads CASSGQGRANSPLHF. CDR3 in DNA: TGTGCCAGCAGTGGACAGGGAAGGGCAAATTCACCCCTCCACTTT.

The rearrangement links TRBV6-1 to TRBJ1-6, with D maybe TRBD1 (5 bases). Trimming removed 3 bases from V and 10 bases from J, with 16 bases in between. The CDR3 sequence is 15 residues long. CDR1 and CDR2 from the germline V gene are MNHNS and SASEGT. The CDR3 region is CASSEAEGIRSPLHF. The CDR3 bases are TGTGCCAGCAGTGAGGCGGAGGGGATAAGGTCACCCCTCCACTTT.

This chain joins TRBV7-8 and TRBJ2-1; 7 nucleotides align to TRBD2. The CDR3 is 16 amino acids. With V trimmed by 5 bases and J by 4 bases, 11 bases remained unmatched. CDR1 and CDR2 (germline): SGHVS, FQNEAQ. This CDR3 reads CASSGRESDPYNEQFF. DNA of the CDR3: TGTGCCAGCAGCGGGAGGGAGTCGGACCCTTACAATGAGCAGTTCTTC.

CDR3 in amino acids: CASSPGGAFSYNSPLHF. The CDR3 coding sequence is TGTGCCAGCAGCCCAGGGGGGGCGTTCTCCTATAATTCACCCCTCCACTTT. The chain carries TRBV11-3 and TRBJ1-6, with 7 bases aligning to TRBD1. The germline V gene has CDR1 SGHNT and CDR2 YENEEA. The V gene end was trimmed by 5 bases and the J gene end by 0 bases; junction bases not matched to a gene: 7. The CDR3 runs 17 residues. Supplemented by reference TRBV11-3 and TRBJ1-6, the full variable domain reads EAGVVQSPRYKIIEKKQPVAFWCNPISGHNTLYWYLQNLGQGPELLIRYENEEAVDDSQLPKDRFSAERLKGVDSTLKIQPAELGDSAVYLCASSPGGAFSYNSPLHFGNGTRLTVT.

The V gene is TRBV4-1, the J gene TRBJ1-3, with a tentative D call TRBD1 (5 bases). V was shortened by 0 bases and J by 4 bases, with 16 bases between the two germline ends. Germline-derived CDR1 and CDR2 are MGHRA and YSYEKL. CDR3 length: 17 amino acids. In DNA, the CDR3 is TGCGCCAGCAGCCAAGATTTCTTGCCTAGACAGGGAAACACCATATATTTT. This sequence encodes CASSQDFLPRQGNTIYF.

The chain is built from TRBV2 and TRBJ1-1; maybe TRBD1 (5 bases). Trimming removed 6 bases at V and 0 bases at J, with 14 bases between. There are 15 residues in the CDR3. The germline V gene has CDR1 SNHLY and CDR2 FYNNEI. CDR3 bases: TGTGCCAGCAGCCCGGGGACGGGCTTGAACACTGAAGCTTTCTTT. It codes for CASSPGTGLNTEAFF.

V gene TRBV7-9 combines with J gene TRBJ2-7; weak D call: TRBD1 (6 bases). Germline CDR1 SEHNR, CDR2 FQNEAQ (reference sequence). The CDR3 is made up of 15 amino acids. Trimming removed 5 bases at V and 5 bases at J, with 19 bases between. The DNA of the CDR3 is TGTGCCAGCAGCCGTAACAGGGTTGGCAGCGACGAGCAGTACTTC. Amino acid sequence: CASSRNRVGSDEQYF.

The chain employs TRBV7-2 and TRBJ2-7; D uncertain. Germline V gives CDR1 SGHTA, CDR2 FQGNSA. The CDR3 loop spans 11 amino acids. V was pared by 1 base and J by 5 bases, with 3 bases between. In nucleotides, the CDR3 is TGTGCCAGCAGCTTAGTCGACGAGCAGTACTTC. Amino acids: CASSLVDEQYF.

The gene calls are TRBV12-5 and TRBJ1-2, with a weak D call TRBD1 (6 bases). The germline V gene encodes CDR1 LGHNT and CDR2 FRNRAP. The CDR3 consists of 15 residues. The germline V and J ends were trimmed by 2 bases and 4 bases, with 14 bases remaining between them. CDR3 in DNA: TGTGCTAGTGGTTTGAAGGGGGAATTGGTCTATGGCTACACCTTC. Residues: CASGLKGELVYGYTF.

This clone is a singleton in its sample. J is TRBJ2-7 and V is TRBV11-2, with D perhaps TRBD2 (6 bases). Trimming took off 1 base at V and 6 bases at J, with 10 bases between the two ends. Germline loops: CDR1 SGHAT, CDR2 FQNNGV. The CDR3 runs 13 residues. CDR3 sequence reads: CASSLGAGSEQYF. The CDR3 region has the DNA TGTGCCAGCAGCTTAGGAGCGGGCAGCGAGCAGTACTTC.

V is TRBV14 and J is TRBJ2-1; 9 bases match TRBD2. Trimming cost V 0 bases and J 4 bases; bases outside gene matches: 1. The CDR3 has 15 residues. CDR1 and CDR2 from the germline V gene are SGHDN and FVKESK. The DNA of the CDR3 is TGTGCCAGCAGCCAAGAAGCGGGGGGTTACAATGAGCAGTTCTTC. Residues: CASSQEAGGYNEQFF. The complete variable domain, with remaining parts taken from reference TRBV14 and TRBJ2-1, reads EAGVTQFPSHSVIEKGQTVTLRCDPISGHDNLYWYRRVMGKEIKFLLHFVKESKQDESGMPNNRFLAERTGGTYSTLKVQPAELEDSGVYFCASSQEAGGYNEQFFGPGTRLTVL.

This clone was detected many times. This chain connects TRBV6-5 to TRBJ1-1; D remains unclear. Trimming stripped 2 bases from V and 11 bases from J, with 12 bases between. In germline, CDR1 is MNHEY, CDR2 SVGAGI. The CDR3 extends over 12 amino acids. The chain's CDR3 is CASSYDGRRAFF. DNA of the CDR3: TGTGCCAGCAGTTACGACGGGCGTAGGGCTTTCTTT.

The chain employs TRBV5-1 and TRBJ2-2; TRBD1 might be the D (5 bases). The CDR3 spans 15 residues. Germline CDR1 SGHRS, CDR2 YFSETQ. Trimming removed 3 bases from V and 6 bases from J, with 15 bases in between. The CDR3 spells CASSSQGGQAGELFF. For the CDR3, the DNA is TGCGCCAGCAGCTCTCAGGGCGGTCAGGCCGGGGAGCTGTTTTTT.

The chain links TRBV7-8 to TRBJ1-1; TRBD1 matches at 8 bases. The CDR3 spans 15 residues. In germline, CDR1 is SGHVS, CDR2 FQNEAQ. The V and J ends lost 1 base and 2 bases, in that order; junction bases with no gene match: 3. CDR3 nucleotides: TGTGCCAGCAGCTTAGGACAGGGGACCAACACTGAAGCTTTCTTT. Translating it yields CASSLGQGTNTEAFF. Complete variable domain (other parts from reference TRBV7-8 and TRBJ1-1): GAGVSQSPRYKVAKRGQDVALRCDPISGHVSLFWYQQALGQGPEFLTYFQNEAQLDKSGLPSDRFFAERPEGSVSTLKIQRTQQEDSAVYLCASSLGQGTNTEAFFGQGTRLTVV.

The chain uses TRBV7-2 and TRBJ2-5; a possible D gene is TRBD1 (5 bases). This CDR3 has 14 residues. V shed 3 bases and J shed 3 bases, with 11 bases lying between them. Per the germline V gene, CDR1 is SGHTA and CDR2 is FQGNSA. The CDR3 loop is CASSLGQGEETQYF. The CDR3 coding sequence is TGTGCCAGCAGCTTGGGTCAAGGGGAAGAGACCCAGTACTTC.

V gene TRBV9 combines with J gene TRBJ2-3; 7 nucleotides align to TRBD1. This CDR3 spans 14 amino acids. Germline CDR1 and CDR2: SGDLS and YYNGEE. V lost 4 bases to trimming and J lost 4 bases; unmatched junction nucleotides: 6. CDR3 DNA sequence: TGTGCCAGCAGCTCCCAAGGGGGCGCAGATACGCAGTATTTT. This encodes CASSSQGGADTQYF.

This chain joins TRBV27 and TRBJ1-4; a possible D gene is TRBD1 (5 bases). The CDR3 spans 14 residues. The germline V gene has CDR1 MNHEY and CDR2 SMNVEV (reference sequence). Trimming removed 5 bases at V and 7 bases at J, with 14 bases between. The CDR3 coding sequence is TGTGCCAGCAGTCCCCGGGGCGCGGGTGAAAAACTGTTTTTT. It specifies CASSPRGAGEKLFF.